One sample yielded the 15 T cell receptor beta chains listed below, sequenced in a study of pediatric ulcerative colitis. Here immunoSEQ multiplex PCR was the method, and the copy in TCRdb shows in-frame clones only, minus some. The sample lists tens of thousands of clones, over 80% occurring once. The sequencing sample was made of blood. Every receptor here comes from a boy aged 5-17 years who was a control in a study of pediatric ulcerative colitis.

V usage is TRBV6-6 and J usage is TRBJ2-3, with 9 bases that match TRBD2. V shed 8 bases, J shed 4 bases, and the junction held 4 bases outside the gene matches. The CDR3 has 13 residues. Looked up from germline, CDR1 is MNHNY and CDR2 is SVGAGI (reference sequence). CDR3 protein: CASGGGAADTQYF. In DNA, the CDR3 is TGTGCCAGCGGCGGGGGGGCGGCAGATACGCAGTATTTT.

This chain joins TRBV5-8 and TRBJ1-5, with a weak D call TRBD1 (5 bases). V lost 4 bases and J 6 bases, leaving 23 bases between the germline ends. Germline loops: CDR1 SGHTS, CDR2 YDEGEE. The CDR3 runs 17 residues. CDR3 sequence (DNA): TGTGCCAGCAGCCCCCCCGACAGTTTCCCTAGTGGTCAGCCCCAGCATTTT. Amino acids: CASSPPDSFPSGQPQHF.

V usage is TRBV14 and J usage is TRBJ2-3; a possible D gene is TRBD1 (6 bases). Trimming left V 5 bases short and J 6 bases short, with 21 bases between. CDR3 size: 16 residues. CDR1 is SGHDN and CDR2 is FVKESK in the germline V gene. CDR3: CASSSAQGLIVDTQYF. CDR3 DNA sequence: TGTGCCAGCAGCTCGGCACAGGGCCTGATAGTGGATACGCAGTATTTT.

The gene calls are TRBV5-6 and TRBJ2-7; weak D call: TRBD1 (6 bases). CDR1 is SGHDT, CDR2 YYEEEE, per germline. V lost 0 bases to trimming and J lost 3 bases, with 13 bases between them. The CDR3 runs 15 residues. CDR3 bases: TGTGCCAGCAGCTTGGCCGTGGGGGCCTACTACGAGCAGTACTTC. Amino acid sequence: CASSLAVGAYYEQYF.

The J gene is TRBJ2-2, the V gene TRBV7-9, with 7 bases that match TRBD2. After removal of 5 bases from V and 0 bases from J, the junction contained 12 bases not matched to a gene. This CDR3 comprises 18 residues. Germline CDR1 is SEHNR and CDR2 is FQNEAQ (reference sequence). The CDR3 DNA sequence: TGTGCCAGCAGCATTGTATTCCCTAGCGGAGCGAACACCGGGGAGCTGTTTTTT. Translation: CASSIVFPSGANTGELFF. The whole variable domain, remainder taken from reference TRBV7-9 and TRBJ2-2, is DTGVSQNPRHKITKRGQNVTFRCDPISEHNRLYWYRQTLGQGPEFLTYFQNEAQLEKSRLLSDRFSAERPKGSFSTLEIQRTEQGDSAMYLCASSIVFPSGANTGELFFGEGSRLTVL.

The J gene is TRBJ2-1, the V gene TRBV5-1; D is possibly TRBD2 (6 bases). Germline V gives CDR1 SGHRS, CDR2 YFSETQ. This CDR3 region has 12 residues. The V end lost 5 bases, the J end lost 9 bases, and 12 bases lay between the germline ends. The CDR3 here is CASSGAGLEQFF. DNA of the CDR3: TGCGCCAGCAGTGGGGCGGGGCTTGAGCAGTTCTTC. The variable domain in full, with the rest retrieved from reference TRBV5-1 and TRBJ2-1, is KAGVTQTPRYLIKTRGQQVTLSCSPISGHRSVSWYQQTPGQGLQFLFEYFSETQRNKGNFPGRFSGRQFSNSRSEMNVSTLELGDSALYLCASSGAGLEQFFGPGTRLTVL.

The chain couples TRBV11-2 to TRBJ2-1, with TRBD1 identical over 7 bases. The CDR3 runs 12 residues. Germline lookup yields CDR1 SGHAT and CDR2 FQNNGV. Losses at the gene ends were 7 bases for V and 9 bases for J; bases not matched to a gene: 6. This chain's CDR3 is CASNTGESEQFF. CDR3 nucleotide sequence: TGTGCCAGCAACACAGGGGAGAGTGAGCAGTTCTTC.

Here the CDR3 reads CASSGDYSYNEQFF. In DNA form, the CDR3 reads TGTGCCAGCAGCGGGGACTACTCCTACAATGAGCAGTTCTTC. The J gene is TRBJ2-1, the V gene TRBV2, with TRBD2 identical over 7 bases. Germline V lookup: CDR1 SNHLY, CDR2 FYNNEI. V lost 6 bases to trimming and J lost 0 bases; unmatched junction nucleotides: 2. This CDR3 is 14 amino acids long.

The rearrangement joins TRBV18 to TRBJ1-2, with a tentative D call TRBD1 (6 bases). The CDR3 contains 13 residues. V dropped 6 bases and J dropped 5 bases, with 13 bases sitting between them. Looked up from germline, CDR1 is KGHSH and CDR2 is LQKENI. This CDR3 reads CASSPSGEYGYTF. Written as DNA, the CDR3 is TGTGCCAGCTCCCCATCAGGGGAGTATGGCTACACCTTC.

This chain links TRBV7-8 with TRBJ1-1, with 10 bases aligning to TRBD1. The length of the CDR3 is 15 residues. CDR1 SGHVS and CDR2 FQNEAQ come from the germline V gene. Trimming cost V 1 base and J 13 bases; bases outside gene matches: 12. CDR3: CASSLGRQGARLGFF. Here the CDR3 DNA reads TGTGCCAGCAGCTTAGGGCGACAGGGGGCGCGACTGGGTTTCTTT.

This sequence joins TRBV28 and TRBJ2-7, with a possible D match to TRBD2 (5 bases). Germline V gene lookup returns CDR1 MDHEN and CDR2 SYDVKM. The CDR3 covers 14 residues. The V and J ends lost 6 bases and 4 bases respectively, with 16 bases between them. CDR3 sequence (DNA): TGTGCCAGCAGGCCAGTGCTAGCTGAGTACGAGCAGTACTTC. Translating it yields CASRPVLAEYEQYF.

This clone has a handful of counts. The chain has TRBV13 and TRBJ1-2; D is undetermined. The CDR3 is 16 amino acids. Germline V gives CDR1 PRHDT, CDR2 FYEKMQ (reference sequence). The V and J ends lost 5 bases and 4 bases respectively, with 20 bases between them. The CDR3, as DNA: TGTGCCAGCAGCCAGGCGGGCAGCCTGAACTCCTATGGCTACACCTTC. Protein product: CASSQAGSLNSYGYTF.

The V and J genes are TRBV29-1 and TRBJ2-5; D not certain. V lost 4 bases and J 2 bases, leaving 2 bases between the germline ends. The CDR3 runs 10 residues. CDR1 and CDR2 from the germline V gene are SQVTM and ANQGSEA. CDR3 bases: TGCAGCGTTGTACAAGAGACCCAGTACTTC. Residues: CSVVQETQYF.

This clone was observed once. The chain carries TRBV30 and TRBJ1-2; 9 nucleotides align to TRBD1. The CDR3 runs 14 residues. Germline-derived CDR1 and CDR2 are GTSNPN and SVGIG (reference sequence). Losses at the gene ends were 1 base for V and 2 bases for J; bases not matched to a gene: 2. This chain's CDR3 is CAWSDRGRNYGYTF. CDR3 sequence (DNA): TGTGCCTGGAGTGACAGGGGGCGGAACTATGGCTACACCTTC.

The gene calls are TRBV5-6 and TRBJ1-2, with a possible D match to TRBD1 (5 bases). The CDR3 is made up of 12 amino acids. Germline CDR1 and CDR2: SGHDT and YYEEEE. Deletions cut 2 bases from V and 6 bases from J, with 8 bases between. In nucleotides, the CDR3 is TGTGCCAGCAGCTTTATGGGGGATGGCTACACCTTC. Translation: CASSFMGDGYTF.